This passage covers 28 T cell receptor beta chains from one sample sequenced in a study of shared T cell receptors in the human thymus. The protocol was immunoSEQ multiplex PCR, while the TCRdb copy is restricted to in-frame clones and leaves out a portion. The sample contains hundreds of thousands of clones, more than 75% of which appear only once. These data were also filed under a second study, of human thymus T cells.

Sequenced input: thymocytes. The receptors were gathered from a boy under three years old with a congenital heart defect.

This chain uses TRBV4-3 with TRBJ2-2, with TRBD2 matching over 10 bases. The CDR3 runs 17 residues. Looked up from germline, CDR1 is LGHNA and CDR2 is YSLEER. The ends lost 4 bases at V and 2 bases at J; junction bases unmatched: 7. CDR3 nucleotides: TGCGCCAGCAGCCCCCGGACTAGCGGTTCCAACACCGGGGAGCTGTTTTTT. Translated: CASSPRTSGSNTGELFF.

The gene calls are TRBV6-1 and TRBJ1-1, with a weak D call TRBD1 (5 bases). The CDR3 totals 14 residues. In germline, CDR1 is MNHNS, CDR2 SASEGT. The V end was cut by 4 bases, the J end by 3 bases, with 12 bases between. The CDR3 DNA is TGTGCCAGCAGTGGGCAGGGAGGATACACTGAAGCTTTCTTT. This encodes CASSGQGGYTEAFF.

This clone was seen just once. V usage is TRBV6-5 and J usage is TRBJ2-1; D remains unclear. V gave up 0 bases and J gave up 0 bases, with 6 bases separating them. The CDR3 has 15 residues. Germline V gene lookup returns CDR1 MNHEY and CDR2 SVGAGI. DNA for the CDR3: TGTGCCAGCAGTTACTCCGCGGTCTCCTACAATGAGCAGTTCTTC. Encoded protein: CASSYSAVSYNEQFF.

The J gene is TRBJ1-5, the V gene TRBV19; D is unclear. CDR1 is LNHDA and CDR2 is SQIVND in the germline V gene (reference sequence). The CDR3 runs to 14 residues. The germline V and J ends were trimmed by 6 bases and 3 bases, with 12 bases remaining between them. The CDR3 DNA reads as TGTGCCAGTAGCCTATACCGGGACAATCAGCCCCAGCATTTT. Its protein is CASSLYRDNQPQHF.

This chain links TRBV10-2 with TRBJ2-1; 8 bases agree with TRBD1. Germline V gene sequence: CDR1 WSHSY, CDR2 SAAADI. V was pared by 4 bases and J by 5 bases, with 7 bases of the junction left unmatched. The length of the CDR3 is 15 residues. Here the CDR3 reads CASSGQGPPNNEQFF. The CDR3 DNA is TGCGCCAGCAGTGGACAGGGGCCCCCCAACAATGAGCAGTTCTTC.

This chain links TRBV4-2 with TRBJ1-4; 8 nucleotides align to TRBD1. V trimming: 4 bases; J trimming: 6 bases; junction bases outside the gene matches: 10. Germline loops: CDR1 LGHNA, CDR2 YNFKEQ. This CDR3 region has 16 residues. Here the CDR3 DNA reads TGTGCCAGCAGCCCTCCTCAGACAGGGGCCTATGAAAAACTGTTTTTT. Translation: CASSPPQTGAYEKLFF.

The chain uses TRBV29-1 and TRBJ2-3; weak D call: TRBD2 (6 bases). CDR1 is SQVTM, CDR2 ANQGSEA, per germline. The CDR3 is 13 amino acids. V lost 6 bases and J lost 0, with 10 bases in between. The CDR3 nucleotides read TGCAGCGTGGGACTTACTAGCACAGATACGCAGTATTTT. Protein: CSVGLTSTDTQYF.

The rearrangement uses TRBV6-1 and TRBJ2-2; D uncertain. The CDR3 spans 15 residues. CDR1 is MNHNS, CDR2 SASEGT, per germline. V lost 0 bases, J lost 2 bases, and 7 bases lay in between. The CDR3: CASSEAGYNTGELFF. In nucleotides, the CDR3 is TGTGCCAGCAGTGAAGCGGGCTATAACACCGGGGAGCTGTTTTTT.

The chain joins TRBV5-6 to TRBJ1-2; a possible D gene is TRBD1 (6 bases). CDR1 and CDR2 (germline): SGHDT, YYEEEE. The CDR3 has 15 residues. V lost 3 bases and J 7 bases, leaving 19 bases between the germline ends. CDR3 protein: CASSSFGQRSGGYTF. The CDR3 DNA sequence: TGTGCCAGCAGCTCGTTCGGACAGCGATCGGGTGGCTACACCTTC. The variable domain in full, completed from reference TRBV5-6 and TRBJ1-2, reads DAGVTQSPTHLIKTRGQQVTLRCSPKSGHDTVSWYQQALGQGPQFIFQYYEEEERQRGNFPDRFSGHQFPNYSSELNVNALLLGDSALYLCASSSFGQRSGGYTFGSGTRLTVV.

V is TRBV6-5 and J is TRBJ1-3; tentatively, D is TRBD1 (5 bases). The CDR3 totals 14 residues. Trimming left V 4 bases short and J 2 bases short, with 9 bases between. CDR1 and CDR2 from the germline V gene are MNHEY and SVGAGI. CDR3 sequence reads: CASSSWGAGNTIYF. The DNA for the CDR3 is TGTGCCAGCAGTTCATGGGGCGCTGGAAACACCATATATTTT.

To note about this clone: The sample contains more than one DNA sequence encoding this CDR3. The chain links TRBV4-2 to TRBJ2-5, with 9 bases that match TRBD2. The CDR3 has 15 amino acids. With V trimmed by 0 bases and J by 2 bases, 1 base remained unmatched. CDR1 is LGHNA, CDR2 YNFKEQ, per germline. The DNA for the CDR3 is TGTGCCAGCAGCCAAGACCTAGCGGGACAAGAGACCCAGTACTTC. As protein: CASSQDLAGQETQYF.

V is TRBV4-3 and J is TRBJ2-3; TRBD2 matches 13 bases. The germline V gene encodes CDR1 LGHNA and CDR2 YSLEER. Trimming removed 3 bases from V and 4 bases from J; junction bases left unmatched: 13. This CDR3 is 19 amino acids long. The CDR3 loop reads CASSHIRGLAGDLADTQYF. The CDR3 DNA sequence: TGCGCCAGCAGCCACATTAGAGGACTAGCGGGAGATTTAGCAGATACGCAGTATTTT.

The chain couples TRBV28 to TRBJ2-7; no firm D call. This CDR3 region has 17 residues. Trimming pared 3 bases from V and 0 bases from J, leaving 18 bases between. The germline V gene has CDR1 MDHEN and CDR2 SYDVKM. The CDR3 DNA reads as TGTGCCAGCAGTTTCCCAGCGTACGACCGGAACTCCTACGAGCAGTACTTC. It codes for CASSFPAYDRNSYEQYF.

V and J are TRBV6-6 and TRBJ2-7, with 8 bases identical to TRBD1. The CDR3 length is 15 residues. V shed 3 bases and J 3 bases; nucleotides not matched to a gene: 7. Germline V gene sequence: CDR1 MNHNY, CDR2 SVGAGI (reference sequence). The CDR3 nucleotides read TGTGCCAGCAGTTATTCCAGGGGGCCCTACTACGAGCAGTACTTC. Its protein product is CASSYSRGPYYEQYF.

CDR3 amino acids: CASSRERRTDTQYF. Written as DNA, the CDR3 is TGCGCCAGCAGCCGGGAGCGACGCACAGATACGCAGTATTTT. This chain joins TRBV4-1 and TRBJ2-3; D is perhaps TRBD2 (5 bases). The CDR3 consists of 14 residues. Germline V gene data show CDR1 as MGHRA and CDR2 as YSYEKL. V was shortened by 4 bases and J by 1 base, with 9 bases between the two germline ends.

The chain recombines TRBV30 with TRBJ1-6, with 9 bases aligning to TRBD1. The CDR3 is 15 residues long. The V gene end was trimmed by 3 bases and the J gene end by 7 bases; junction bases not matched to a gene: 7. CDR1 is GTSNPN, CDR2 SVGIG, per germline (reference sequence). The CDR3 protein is CAWSEQGARNSPLHF. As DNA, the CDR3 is TGTGCCTGGAGCGAACAGGGGGCGCGGAATTCACCCCTCCACTTT.

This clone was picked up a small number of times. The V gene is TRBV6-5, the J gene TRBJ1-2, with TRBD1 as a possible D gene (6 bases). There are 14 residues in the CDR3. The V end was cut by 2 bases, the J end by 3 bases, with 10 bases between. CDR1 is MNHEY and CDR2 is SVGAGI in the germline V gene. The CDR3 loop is CASSYRRGDYGYTF. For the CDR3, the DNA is TGTGCCAGCAGTTACCGCAGGGGTGACTATGGCTACACCTTC.

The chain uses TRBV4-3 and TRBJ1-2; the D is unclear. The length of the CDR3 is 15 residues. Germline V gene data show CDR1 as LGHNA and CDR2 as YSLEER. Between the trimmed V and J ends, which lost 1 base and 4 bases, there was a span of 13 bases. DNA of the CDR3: TGCGCCAGCAGCCAAGGTACCAGTTTCTTCTATGGCTACACCTTC. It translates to CASSQGTSFFYGYTF.

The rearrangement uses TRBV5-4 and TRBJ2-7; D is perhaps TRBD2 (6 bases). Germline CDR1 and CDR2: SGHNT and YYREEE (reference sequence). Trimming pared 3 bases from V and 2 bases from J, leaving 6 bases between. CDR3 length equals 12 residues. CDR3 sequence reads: CASSSGAYEQYF. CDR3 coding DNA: TGTGCCAGCAGCTCGGGGGCCTACGAGCAGTACTTC.

The CDR3 coding sequence is TGTGCCAGCAGCCTAGCTGGACTAGCGGGCGGGGAGCAGTTCTTC. This encodes CASSLAGLAGGEQFF. The rearrangement joins TRBV11-3 to TRBJ2-1, with TRBD2 identical over 11 bases. Germline V gives CDR1 SGHNT, CDR2 YENEEA. This CDR3 is built from 15 residues. J was trimmed by 10 bases and V by 5 bases; bases with no gene match: 10.

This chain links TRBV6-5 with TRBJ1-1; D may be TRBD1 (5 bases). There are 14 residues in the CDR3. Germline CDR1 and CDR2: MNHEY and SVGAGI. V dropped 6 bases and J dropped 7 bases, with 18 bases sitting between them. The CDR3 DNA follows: TGTGCCAGCAGCCCCTCGGGGGGGGAGGTTGAAGCTTTCTTT. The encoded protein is CASSPSGGEVEAFF.

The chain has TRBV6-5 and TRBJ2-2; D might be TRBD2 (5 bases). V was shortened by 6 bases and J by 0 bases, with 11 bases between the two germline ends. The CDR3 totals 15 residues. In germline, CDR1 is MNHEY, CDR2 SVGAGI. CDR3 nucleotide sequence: TGTGCCAGCAGCTTTGTCGGGGCGAACACCGGGGAGCTGTTTTTT. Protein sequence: CASSFVGANTGELFF.

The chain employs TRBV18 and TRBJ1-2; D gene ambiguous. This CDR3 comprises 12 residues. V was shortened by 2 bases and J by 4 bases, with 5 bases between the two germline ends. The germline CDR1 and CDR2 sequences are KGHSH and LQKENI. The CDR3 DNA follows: TGTGCCAGCTCACCAGGGAGCTATGGCTACACCTTC. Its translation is CASSPGSYGYTF.

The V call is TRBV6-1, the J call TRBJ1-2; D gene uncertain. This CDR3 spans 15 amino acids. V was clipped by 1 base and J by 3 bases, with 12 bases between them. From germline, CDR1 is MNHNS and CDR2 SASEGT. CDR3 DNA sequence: TGTGCCAGCAGTGAAGTTGGAGACGGAGACTATGGCTACACCTTC. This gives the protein CASSEVGDGDYGYTF.

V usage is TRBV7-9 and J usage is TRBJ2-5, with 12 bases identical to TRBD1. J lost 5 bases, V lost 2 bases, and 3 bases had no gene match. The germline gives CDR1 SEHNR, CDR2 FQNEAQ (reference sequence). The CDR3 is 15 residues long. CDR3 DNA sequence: TGTGCCAGCAGCTTACGGGACAGGGGGCGTGAGACCCAGTACTTC. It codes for CASSLRDRGRETQYF. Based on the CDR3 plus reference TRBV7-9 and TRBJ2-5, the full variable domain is DTGVSQNPRHKITKRGQNVTFRCDPISEHNRLYWYRQTLGQGPEFLTYFQNEAQLEKSRLLSDRFSAERPKGSFSTLEIQRTEQGDSAMYLCASSLRDRGRETQYFGPGTRLLVL.

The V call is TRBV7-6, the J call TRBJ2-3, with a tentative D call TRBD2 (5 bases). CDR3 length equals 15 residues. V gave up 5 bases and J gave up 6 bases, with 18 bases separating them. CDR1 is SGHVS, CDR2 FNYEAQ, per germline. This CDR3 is CASSPGAVPGDTQYF. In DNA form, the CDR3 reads TGTGCCAGCAGCCCAGGAGCGGTTCCTGGGGATACGCAGTATTTT.

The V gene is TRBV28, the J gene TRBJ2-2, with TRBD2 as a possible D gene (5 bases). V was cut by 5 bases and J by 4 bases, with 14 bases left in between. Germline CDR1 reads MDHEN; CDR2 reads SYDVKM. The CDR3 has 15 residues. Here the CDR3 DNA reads TGTGCCAGCAGTAATCGGGGAACTGGCACCGGGGAGCTGTTTTTT. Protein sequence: CASSNRGTGTGELFF.

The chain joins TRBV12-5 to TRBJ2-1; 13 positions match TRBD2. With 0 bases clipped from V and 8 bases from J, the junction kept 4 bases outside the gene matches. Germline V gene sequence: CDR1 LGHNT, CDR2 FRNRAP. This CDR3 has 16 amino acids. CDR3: CASGLVWTSGSYEQFF. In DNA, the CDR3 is TGTGCTAGTGGTTTGGTTTGGACTAGCGGGAGCTATGAGCAGTTCTTC.